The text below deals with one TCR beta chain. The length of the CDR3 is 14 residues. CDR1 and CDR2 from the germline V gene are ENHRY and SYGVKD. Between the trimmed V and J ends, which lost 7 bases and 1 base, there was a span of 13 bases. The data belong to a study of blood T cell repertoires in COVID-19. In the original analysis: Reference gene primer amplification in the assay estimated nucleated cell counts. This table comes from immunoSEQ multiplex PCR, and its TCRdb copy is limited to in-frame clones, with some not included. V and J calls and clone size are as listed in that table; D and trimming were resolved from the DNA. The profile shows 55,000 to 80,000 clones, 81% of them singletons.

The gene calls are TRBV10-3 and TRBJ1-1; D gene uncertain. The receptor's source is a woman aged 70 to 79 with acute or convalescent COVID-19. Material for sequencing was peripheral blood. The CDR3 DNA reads TGTGCCATCACTAACGACCGAGGGAACACTGAAGCTTTCTTT. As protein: CAITNDRGNTEAFF.